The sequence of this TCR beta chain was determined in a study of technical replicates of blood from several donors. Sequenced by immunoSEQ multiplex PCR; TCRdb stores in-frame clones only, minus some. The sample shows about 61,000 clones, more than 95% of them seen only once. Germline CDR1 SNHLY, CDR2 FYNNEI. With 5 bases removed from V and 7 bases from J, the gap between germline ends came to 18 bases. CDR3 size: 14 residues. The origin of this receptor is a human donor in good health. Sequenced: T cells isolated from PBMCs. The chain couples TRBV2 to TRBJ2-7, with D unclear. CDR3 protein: CASSRIDSGREQYF. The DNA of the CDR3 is TGTGCCAGCAGTAGAATTGATTCAGGTCGGGAGCAGTACTTC.